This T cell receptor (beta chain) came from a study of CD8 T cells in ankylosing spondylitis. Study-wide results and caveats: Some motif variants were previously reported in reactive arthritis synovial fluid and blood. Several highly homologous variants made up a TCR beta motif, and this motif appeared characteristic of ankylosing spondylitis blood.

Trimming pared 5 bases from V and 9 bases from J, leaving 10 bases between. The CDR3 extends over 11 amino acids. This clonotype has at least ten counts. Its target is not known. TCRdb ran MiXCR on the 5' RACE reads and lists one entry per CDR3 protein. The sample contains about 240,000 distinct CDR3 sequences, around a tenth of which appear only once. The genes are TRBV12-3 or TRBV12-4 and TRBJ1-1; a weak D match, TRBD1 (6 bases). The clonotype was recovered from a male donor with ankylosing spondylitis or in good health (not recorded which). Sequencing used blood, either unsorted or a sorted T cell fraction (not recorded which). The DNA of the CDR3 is TGTGCCAGCAGTCGGCAGGGGAAAGCTTTCTTT. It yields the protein CASSRQGKAFF.